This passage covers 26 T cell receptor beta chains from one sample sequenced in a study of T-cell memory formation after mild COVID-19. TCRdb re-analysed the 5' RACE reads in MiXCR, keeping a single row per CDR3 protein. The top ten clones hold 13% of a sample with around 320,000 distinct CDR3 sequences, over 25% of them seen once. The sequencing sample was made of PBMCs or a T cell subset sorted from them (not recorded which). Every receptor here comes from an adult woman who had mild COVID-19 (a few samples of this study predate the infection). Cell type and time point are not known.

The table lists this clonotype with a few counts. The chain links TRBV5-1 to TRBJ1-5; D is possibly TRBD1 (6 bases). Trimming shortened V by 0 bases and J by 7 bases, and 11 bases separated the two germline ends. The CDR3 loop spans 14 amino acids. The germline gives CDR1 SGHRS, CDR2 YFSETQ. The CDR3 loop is CASSLDGGQQPQHF. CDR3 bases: TGCGCCAGCAGCTTGGATGGGGGGCAACAGCCCCAGCATTTT.

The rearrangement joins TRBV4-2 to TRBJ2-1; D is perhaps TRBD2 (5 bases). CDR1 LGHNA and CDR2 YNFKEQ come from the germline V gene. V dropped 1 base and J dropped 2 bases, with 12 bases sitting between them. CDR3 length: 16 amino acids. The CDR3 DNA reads TGTGCCAGCAGCCAAGTACAGCGGCTAACCTACAATGAGCAGTTCTTC. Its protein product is CASSQVQRLTYNEQFF.

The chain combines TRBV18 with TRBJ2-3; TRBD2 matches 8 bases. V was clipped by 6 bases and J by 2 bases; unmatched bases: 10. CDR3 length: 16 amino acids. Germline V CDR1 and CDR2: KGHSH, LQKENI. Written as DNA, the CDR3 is TGTGCCAGCTCGCCGACTAGCGCCACCACCACAGATACGCAGTATTTT. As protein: CASSPTSATTTDTQYF. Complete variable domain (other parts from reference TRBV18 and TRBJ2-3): NAGVMQNPRHLVRRRGQEARLRCSPMKGHSHVYWYRQLPEEGLKFMVYLQKENIIDESGMPKERFSAEFPKEGPSILRIQQVVRGDSAAYFCASSPTSATTTDTQYFGPGTRLTVL.

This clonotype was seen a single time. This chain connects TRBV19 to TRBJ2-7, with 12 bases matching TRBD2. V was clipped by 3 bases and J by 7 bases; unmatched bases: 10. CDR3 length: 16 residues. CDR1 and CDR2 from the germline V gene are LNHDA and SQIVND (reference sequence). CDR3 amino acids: CASSMDLAGGPREQYF. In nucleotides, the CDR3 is TGTGCCAGTAGTATGGATCTAGCGGGAGGGCCTCGGGAGCAGTACTTC.

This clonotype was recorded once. DNA of the CDR3: TGCAGTGCTAGATCAGGGGCGGCTTCGGGCTATGGCTACACCTTC. Translation gives CSARSGAASGYGYTF. The chain is built from TRBV20-1 and TRBJ1-2; TRBD1 might be the D (6 bases). Germline CDR1 DFQATT, CDR2 SNEGSKA (reference sequence). The CDR3 is 15 amino acids. The V end was cut by 2 bases, the J end by 4 bases, with 17 bases between.

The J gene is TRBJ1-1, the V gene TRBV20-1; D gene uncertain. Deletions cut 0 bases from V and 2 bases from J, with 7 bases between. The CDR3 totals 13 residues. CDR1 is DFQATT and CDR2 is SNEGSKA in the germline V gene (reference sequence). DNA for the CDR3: TGCAGTGCTAGAGACGGGCTTAACACTGAAGCTTTCTTT. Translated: CSARDGLNTEAFF.

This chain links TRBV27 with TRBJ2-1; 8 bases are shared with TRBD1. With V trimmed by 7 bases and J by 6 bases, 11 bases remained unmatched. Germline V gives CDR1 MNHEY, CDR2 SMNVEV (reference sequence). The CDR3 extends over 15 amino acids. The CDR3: CASNIRGLDGNEQFF. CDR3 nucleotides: TGTGCCAGCAACATCAGGGGGCTAGATGGCAATGAGCAGTTCTTC.

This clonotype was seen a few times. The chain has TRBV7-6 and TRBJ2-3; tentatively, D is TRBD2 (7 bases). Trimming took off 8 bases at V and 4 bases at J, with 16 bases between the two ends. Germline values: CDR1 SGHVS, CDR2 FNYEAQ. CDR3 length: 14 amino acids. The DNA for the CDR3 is TGTGCCAGCGGGCCCGGGGGGCAGGCAGATACGCAGTATTTT. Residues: CASGPGGQADTQYF.

CDR3: CASSRDAVHEQYF. CDR3 coding DNA: TGTGCCAGCAGCCGGGACGCCGTCCACGAGCAGTACTTC. This chain links TRBV12-3 or TRBV12-4 with TRBJ2-7; D may match TRBD1 or TRBD2 (5 bases each). The CDR3 contains 13 residues. V lost 6 bases to trimming and J lost 5 bases, with 14 bases between them.

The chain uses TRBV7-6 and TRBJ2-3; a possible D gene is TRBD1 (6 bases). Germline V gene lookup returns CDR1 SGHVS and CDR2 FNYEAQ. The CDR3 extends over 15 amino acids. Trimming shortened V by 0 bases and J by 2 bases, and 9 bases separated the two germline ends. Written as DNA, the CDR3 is TGTGCCAGCAGCTTAGCCCAGGGGCCCACAGATACGCAGTATTTT. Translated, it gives CASSLAQGPTDTQYF.

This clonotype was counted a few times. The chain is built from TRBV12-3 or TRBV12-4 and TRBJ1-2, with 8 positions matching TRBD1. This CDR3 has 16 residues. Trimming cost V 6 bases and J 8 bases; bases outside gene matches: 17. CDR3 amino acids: CASRRASGTGYLGYTF. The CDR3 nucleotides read TGTGCCAGCAGACGCGCCTCCGGGACAGGCTATTTAGGCTACACCTTC.

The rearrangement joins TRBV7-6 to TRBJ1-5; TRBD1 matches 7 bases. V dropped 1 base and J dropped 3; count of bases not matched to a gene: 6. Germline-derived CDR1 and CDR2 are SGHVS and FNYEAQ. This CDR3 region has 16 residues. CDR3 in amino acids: CASSLGNRGTNQPQHF. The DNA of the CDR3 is TGTGCCAGCAGCTTAGGGAACAGGGGAACCAATCAGCCCCAGCATTTT. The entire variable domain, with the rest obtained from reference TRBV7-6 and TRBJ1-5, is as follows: GAGVSQSPRYKVTKRGQDVALRCDPISGHVSLYWYRQALGQGPEFLTYFNYEAQQDKSGLPNDRFSAERPEGSISTLTIQRTEQRDSAMYRCASSLGNRGTNQPQHFGDGTRLSIL.

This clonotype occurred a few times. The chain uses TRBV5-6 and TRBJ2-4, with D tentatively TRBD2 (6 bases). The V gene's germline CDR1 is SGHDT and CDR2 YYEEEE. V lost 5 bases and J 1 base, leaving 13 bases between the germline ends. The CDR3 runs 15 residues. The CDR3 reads CASSGGSVAKNIQYF. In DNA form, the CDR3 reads TGTGCCAGCAGTGGAGGGAGCGTGGCCAAAAACATTCAGTACTTC.

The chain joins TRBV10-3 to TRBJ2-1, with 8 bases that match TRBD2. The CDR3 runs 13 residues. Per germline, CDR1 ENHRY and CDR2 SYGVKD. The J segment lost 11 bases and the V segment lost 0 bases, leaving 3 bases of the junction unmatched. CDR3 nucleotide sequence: TGTGCCATCAGTGAGTCAGATAGCGGGAAGCAGTTCTTC. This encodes CAISESDSGKQFF.

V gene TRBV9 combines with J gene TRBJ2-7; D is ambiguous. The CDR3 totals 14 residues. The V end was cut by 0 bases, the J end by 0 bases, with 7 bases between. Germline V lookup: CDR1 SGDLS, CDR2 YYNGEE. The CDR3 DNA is TGTGCCAGCAGCGTAGGGCGGAACTCCTACGAGCAGTACTTC. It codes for CASSVGRNSYEQYF.

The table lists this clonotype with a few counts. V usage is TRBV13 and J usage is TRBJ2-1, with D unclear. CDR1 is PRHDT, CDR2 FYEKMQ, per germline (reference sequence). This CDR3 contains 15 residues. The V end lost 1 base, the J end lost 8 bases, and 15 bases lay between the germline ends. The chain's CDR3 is CASSLEGLGSHEQFF. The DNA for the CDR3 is TGTGCCAGCAGCTTAGAGGGCCTGGGCAGCCATGAGCAGTTCTTC.

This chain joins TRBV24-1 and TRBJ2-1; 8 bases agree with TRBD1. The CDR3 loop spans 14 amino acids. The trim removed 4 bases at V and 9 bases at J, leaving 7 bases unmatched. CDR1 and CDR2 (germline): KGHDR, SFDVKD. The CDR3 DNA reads TGTGCCACCAGTGAGCCTAATACAGGGGGTGAGCAGTTCTTC. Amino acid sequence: CATSEPNTGGEQFF.

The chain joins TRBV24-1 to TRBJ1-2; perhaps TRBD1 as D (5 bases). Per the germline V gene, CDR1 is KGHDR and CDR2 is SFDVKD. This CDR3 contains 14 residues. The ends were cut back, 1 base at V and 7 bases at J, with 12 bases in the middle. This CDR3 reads CATSDFRRVGGYTF. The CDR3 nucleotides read TGTGCCACCAGTGATTTCCGCAGGGTCGGTGGCTACACCTTC.

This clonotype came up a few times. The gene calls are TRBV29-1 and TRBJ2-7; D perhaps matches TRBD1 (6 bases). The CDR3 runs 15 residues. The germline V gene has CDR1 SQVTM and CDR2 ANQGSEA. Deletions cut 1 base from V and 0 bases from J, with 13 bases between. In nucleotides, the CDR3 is TGCAGCGTTGAAGGGGCAGGGGTCAGCTCCTACGAGCAGTACTTC. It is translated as CSVEGAGVSSYEQYF.

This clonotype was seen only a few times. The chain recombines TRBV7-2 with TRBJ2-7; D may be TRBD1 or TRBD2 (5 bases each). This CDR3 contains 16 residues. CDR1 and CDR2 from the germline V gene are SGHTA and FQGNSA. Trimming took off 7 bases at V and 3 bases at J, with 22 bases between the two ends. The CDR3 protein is CASTVGWDRGIYEQYF. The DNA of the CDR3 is TGTGCCAGCACCGTCGGATGGGACCGAGGCATCTACGAGCAGTACTTC.

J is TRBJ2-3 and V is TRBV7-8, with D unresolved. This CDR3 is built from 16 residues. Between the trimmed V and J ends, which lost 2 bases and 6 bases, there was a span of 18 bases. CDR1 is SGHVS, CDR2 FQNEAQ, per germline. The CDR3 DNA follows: TGTGCCAGCAGCTTAAGAGCCGTCGGCGAACCGGATACGCAGTATTTT. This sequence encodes CASSLRAVGEPDTQYF.

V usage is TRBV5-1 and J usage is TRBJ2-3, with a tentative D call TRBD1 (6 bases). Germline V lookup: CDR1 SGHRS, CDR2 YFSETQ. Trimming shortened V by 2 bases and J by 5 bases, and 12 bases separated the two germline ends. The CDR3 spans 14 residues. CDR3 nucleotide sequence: TGCGCCAGCAGCTTCAACGGCAGGGGAGATACGCAGTATTTT. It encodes CASSFNGRGDTQYF.

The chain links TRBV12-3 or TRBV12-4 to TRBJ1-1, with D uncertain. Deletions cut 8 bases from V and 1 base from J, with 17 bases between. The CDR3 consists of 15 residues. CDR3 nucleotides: TGTGCCAGCTCCCACGGTGGGTCCTCGAACACTGAAGCTTTCTTT. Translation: CASSHGGSSNTEAFF.

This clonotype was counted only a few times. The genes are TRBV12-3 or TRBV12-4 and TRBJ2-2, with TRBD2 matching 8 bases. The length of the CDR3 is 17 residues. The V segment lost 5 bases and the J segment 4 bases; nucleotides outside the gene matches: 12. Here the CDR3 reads CASSILGGGWSTGELFF. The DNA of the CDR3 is TGTGCCAGCAGTATTCTCGGCGGGGGGTGGAGCACCGGGGAGCTGTTTTTT.

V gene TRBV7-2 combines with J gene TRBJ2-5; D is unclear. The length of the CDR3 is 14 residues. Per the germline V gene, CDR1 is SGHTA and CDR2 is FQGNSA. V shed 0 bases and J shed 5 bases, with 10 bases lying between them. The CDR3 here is CASSLAFVGETQYF. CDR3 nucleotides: TGTGCCAGCAGCTTAGCCTTTGTGGGGGAGACCCAGTACTTC.

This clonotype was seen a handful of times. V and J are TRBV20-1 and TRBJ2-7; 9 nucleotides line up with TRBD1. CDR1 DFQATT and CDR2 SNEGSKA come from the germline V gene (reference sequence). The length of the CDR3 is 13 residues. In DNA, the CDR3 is TGCAGCTTACAGGGGGCGGGCGGCTACGAGCAGTACTTC. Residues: CSLQGAGGYEQYF.